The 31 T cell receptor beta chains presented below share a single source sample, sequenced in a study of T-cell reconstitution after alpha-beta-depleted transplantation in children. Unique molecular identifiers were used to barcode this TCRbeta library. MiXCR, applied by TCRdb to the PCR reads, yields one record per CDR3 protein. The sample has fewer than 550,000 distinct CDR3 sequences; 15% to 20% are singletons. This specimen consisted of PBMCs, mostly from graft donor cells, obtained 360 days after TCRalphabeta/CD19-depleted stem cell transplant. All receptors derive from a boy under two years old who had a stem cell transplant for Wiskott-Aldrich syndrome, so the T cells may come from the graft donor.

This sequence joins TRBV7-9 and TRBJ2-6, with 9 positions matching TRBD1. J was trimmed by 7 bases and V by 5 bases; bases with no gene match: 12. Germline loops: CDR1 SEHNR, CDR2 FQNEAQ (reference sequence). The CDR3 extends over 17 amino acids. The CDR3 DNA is TGTGCCAGCAGCAAACAACAGGGGGCAAATGGCGCCAACGTCCTGACTTTC. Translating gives CASSKQQGANGANVLTF. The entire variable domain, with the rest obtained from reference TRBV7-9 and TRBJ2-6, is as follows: DTGVSQNPRHKITKRGQNVTFRCDPISEHNRLYWYRQTLGQGPEFLTYFQNEAQLEKSRLLSDRFSAERPKGSFSTLEIQRTEQGDSAMYLCASSKQQGANGANVLTFGAGSRLTVL.

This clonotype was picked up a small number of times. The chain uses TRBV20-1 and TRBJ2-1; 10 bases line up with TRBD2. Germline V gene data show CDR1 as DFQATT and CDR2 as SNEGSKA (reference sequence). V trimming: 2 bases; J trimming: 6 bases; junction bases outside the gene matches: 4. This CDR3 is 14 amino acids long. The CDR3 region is CSARHSGRRNEQFF. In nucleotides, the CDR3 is TGCAGTGCTAGACATAGCGGGAGGCGCAATGAGCAGTTCTTC.

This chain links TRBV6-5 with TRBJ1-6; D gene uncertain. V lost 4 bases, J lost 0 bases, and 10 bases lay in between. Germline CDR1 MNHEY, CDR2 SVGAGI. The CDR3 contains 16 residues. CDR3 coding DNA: TGTGCCAGCAGTTTTTCCAGGACCTCCTATAATTCACCCCTCCACTTT. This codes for CASSFSRTSYNSPLHF.

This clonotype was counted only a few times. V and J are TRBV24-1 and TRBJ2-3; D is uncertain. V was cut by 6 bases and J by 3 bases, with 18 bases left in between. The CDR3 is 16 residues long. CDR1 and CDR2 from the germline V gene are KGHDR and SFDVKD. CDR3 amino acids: CATSPRPLETTDTQYF. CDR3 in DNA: TGTGCCACCAGTCCCCGCCCGTTGGAAACGACAGATACGCAGTATTTT.

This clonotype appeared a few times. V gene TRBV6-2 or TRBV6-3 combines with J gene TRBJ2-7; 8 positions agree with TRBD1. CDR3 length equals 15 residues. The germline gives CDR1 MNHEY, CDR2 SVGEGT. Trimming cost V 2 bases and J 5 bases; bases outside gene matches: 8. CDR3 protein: CASSYAGQGVDEQYF. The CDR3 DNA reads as TGTGCCAGCAGTTACGCCGGACAGGGAGTCGACGAGCAGTACTTC.

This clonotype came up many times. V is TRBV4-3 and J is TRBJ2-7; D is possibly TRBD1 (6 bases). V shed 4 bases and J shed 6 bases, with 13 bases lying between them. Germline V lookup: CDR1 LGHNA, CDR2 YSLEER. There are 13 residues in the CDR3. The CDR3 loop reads CASSPGAGAEQYF. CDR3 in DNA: TGCGCCAGCAGCCCAGGGGCAGGGGCCGAGCAGTACTTC.

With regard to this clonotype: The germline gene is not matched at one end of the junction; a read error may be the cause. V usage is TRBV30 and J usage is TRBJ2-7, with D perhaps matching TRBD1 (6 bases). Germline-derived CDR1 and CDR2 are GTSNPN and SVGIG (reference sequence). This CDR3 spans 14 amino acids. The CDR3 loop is CDWSFGTPTYEQYF. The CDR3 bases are TGTGACTGGAGTTTCGGGACACCAACCTACGAGCAGTACTTC.

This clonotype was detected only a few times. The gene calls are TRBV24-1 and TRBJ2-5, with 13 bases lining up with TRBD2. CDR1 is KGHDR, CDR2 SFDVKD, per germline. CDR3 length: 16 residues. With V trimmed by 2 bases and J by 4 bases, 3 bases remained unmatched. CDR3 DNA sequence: TGTGCCACCAGTGATTGGGGACTAGCGGGATTAGAGACCCAGTACTTC. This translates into CATSDWGLAGLETQYF.

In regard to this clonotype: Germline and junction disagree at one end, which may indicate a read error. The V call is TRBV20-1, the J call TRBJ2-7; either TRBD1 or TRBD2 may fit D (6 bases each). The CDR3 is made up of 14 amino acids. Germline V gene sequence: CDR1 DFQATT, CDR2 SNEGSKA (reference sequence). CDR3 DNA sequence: TGCAGTACTAGAGATGGGGGGCAGGGTTACGAGCAGTACTTC. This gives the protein CSTRDGGQGYEQYF.

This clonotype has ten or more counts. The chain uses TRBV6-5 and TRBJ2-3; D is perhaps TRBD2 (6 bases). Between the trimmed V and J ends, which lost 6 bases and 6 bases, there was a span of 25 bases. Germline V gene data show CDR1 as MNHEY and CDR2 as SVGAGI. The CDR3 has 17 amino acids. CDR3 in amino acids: CASSHTAAGPPLDTQYF. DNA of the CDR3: TGTGCCAGCAGCCATACCGCGGCGGGACCCCCCCTTGATACGCAGTATTTT.

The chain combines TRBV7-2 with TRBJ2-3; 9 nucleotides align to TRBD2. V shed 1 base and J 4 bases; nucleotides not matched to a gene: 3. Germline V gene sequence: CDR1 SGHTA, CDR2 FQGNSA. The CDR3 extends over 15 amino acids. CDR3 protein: CASSLGGGRADTQYF. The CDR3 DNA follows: TGTGCCAGCAGCTTAGGGGGCGGGAGGGCAGATACGCAGTATTTT.

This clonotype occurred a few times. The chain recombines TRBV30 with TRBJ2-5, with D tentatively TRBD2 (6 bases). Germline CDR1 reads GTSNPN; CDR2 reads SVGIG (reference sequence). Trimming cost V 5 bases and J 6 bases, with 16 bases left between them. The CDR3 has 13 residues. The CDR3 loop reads CAWEVLARKTQYF. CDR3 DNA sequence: TGTGCCTGGGAGGTCCTAGCGAGGAAGACCCAGTACTTC.

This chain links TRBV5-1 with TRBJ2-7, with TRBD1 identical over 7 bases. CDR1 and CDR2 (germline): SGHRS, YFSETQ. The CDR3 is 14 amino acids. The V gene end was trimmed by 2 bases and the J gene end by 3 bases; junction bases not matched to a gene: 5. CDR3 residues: CASSFSGTDYEQYF. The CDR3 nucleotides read TGCGCCAGCAGCTTCTCCGGGACAGACTACGAGCAGTACTTC.

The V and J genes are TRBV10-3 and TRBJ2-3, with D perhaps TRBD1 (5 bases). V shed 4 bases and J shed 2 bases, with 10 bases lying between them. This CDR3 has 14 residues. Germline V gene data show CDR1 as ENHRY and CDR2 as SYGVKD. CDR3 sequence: CAISGFRATDTQYF. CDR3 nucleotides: TGTGCCATCAGTGGTTTCAGGGCCACAGATACGCAGTATTTT.

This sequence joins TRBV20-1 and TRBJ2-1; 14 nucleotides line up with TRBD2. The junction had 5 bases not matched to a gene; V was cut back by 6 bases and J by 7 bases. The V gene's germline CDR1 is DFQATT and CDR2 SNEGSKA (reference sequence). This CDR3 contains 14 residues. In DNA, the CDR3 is TGCAGTGCGCCGACTAGCGGGAGGGCAAATGAGCAGTTCTTC. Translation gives CSAPTSGRANEQFF.

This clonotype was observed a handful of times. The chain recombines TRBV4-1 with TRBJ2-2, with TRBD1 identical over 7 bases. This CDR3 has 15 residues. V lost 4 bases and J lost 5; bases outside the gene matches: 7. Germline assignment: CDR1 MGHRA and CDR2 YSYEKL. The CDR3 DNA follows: TGCGCCAGCAGCCCTCCACAGGGGAGAACCGGGGAGCTGTTTTTT. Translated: CASSPPQGRTGELFF.

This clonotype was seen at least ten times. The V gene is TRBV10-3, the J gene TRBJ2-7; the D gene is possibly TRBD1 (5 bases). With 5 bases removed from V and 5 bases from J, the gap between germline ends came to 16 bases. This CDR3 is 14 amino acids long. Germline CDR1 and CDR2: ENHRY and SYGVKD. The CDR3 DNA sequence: TGTGCCATCAGTTGGCCTGACAGACCCCACGAGCAGTACTTC. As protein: CAISWPDRPHEQYF.

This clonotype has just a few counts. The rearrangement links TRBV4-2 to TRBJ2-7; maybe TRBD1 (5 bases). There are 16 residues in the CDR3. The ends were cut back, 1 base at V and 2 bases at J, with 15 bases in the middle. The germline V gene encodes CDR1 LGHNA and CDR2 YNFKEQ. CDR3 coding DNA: TGTGCCAGCAGCCAAGTTACCACCAGGGATACCTACGAGCAGTACTTC. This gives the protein CASSQVTTRDTYEQYF.

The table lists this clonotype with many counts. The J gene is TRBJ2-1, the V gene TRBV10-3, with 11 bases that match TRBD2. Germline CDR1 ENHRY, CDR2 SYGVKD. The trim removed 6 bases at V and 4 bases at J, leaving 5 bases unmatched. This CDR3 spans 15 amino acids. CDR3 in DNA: TGTGCCATCAGCTATAGCGGGGGGGATTACAATGAGCAGTTCTTC. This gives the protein CAISYSGGDYNEQFF.

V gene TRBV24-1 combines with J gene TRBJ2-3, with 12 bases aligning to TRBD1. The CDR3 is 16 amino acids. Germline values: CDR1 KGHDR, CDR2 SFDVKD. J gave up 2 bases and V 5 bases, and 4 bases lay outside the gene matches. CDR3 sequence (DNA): TGTGCCACCAGTGCGGGGACAGGGGGCAACACAGATACGCAGTATTTT. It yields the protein CATSAGTGGNTDTQYF.

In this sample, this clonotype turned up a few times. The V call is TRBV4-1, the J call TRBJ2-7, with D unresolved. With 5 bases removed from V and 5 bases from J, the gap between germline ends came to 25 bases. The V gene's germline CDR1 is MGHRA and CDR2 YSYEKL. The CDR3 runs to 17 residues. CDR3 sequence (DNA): TGCGCCAGCAGCTACGCCACGGGTGGGGAAGTGAGGAACGAGCAGTACTTC. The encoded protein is CASSYATGGEVRNEQYF.

The CDR3 is CASTSGTGRNNEQFF. The CDR3, as DNA: TGTGCCAGTACCTCAGGGACAGGGCGGAACAATGAGCAGTTCTTC. The V call is TRBV19, the J call TRBJ2-1, with 9 bases that match TRBD1. This CDR3 is built from 15 residues. V shed 7 bases, J shed 5 bases, and the junction held 9 bases outside the gene matches. CDR1 and CDR2 from the germline V gene are LNHDA and SQIVND (reference sequence).

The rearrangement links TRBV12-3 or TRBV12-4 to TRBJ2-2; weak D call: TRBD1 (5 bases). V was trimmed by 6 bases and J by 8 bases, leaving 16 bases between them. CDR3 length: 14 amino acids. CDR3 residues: CASRFFDQGGELFF. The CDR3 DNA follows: TGTGCCAGCAGGTTCTTTGATCAGGGAGGGGAGCTGTTTTTT.

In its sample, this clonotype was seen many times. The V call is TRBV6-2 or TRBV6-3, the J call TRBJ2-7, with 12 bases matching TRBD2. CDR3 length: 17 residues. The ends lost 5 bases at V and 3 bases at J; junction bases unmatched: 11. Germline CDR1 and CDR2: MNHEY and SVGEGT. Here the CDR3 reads CASSRDKRTSGNYEQYF. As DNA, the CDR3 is TGTGCCAGCAGTCGAGACAAAAGGACTAGCGGGAACTACGAGCAGTACTTC.

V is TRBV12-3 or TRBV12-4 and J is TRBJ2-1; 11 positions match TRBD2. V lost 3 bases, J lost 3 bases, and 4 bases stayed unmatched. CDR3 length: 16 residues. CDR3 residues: CASSFPGLAVYNEQFF. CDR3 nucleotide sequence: TGTGCCAGCAGTTTTCCGGGACTAGCGGTCTACAATGAGCAGTTCTTC.

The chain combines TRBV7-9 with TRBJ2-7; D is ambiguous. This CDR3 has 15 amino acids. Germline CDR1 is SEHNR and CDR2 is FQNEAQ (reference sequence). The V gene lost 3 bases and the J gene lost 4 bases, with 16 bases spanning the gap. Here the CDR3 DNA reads TGTGCCAGCAGCTTCAAAGGGTCCTACGATTACGAGCAGTACTTC. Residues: CASSFKGSYDYEQYF.

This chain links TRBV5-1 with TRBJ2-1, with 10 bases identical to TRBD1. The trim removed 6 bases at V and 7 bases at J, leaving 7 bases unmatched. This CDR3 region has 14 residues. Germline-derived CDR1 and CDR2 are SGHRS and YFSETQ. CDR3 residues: CASTDRGPRNEQFF. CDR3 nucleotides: TGCGCCAGCACCGACAGGGGGCCTCGGAATGAGCAGTTCTTC. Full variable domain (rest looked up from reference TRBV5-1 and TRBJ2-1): KAGVTQTPRYLIKTRGQQVTLSCSPISGHRSVSWYQQTPGQGLQFLFEYFSETQRNKGNFPGRFSGRQFSNSRSEMNVSTLELGDSALYLCASTDRGPRNEQFFGPGTRLTVL.

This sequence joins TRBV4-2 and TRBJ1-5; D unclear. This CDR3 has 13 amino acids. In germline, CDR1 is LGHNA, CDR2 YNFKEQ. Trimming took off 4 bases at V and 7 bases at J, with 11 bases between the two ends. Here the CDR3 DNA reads TGTGCCAGCAGCCCCCTGGGGTCGCAGCCCCAGCATTTT. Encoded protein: CASSPLGSQPQHF.

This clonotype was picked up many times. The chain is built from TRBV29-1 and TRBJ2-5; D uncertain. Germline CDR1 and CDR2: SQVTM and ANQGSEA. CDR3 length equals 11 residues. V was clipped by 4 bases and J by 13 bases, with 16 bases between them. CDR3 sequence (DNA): TGCAGCGTTGGGCTCGGTCCGGTTGGGTACTTC. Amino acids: CSVGLGPVGYF.

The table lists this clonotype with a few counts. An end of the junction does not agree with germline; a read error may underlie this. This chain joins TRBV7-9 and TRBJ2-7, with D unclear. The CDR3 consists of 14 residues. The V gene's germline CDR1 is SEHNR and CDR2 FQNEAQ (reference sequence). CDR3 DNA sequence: TGTGCCAGCAGCTTTTCTAGTCCCCTCTACGGGCAGTACTTC. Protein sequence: CASSFSSPLYGQYF.

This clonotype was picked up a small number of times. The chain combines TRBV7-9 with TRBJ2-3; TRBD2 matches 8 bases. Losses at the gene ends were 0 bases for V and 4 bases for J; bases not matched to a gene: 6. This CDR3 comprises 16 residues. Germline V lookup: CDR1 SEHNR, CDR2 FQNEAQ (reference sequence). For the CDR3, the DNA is TGTGCCAGCAGCTTAGCGGTCAGCGGGAGTGCAGATACGCAGTATTTT. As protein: CASSLAVSGSADTQYF.